The rows below give T cell receptor beta chains drawn from one sample of a study of shared clonotypes between healthy human individuals. Sequencing used immunoSEQ multiplex PCR; TCRdb keeps in-frame clones, though not all of them. The table includes more than 1,200,000 clones, approximately 98.5% detected once. The sample taken for sequencing was naive CD4+ T cells sorted from blood. All receptors come from a man aged 30 to 39 in good health. CDR3s include the opening cysteine and the closing phenylalanine or tryptophan. The D gene is left open where the match is weak. Size is omitted from some rows. Given values are once, few, many or a class for expanded clones.

v_call	cdr3_length	d_call	j_call	clone_size	cdr3_aa	cdr3_nt
TRBV6-4	15	TRBD2	TRBJ2-1	NA	CASRTLAGGPNEQFF	TGTGCCAGCAGAACTTTAGCGGGAGGTCCCAATGAGCAGTTCTTC
TRBV6-5	13	NA	TRBJ2-1	NA	CASSKGPTNEQFF	TGTGCCAGCAGTAAAGGACCAACCAATGAGCAGTTCTTC
TRBV18	18	NA	TRBJ2-4	NA	CASSPLVSGRGAKNIQYF	TGTGCCAGCTCACCACTTGTATCCGGGCGTGGAGCCAAAAACATTCAGTACTTC
TRBV18	16	TRBD2	TRBJ2-7	NA	CASSPLAGGPSYEQYF	TGTGCCAGCTCACCACTAGCGGGAGGGCCATCCTACGAGCAGTACTTC
TRBV9	15	NA	TRBJ2-1	NA	CASSVEGSGYNEQFF	TGTGCCAGCAGCGTAGAGGGTAGCGGCTACAATGAGCAGTTCTTC
TRBV28	11	NA	TRBJ2-2	NA	CASSFVGELFF	TGTGCCAGCAGTTTTGTCGGGGAGCTGTTTTTT
TRBV7-9	14	TRBD2	TRBJ2-2	NA	CASRTTSGTGELFF	TGTGCCAGCAGAACGACTAGCGGGACCGGGGAGCTGTTTTTT
TRBV9	14	TRBD1	TRBJ2-7	NA	CASSSTGGPYEQYF	TGTGCCAGCAGCTCGACAGGGGGGCCCTACGAGCAGTACTTC
TRBV7-9	15	NA	TRBJ2-1	once	CASRYFSSLYNEQFF	TGTGCCAGCAGGTACTTTTCGAGCCTCTACAATGAGCAGTTCTTC
TRBV6-5	16	NA	TRBJ1-1	NA	CASSYSTDWGNTEAFF	TGTGCCAGCAGTTACTCGACGGACTGGGGAAACACTGAAGCTTTCTTT
TRBV9	15	TRBD1	TRBJ1-1	NA	CASRATGDLNTEAFF	TGTGCCAGCAGGGCGACAGGGGATTTGAACACTGAAGCTTTCTTT
TRBV27	15	NA	TRBJ2-3	NA	CASSLRGIGTDTQYF	TGTGCCAGCAGTTTACGGGGAATCGGCACAGATACGCAGTATTTT
TRBV27	15	NA	TRBJ1-2	NA	CASSLEWNRGYGYTF	TGTGCCAGCAGTTTGGAGTGGAATCGCGGCTATGGCTACACCTTC
TRBV18	15	NA	TRBJ2-1	NA	CASSPGTHLGGEQFF	TGTGCCAGCTCACCTGGGACACACCTGGGGGGTGAGCAGTTCTTC
TRBV5-1	15	TRBD2	TRBJ2-7	NA	CASSLASGGTYEQYF	TGCGCCAGCAGCTTGGCTAGCGGGGGGACCTACGAGCAGTACTTC
TRBV9	13	NA	TRBJ1-2	few	CASSVEGWGGYTF	TGTGCCAGCAGCGTCGAAGGGTGGGGAGGCTACACCTTC
TRBV15	17	TRBD1	TRBJ1-1	NA	CATSRVRDRRGDTEAFF	TGTGCCACCAGCAGGGTCCGGGACAGGAGGGGGGACACTGAAGCTTTCTTT
TRBV30	12	NA	TRBJ2-7	NA	CAWSHSAYEQYF	TGTGCCTGGAGTCACTCAGCCTACGAGCAGTACTTC
TRBV28	15	NA	TRBJ2-7	NA	CASSSPLGRAHEQYF	TGTGCCAGCAGTTCCCCTCTAGGCAGGGCACACGAGCAGTACTTC
TRBV2	16	NA	TRBJ2-4	NA	CASSAPLAGQVGIQYF	TGTGCCAGCAGTGCCCCACTAGCTGGGCAAGTTGGCATTCAGTACTTC
TRBV13	19	NA	TRBJ2-1	once	CASSLGLHVFGFGRNEQFF	TGTGCCAGCAGCTTAGGCCTACATGTTTTCGGGTTCGGGCGCAATGAGCAGTTCTTC
TRBV28	14	NA	TRBJ2-7	NA	CASSFAGTTYEQYF	TGTGCCAGCAGTTTCGCCGGGACCACCTACGAGCAGTACTTC
TRBV5-1	14	NA	TRBJ1-5	NA	CASSSGDLNQPQHF	TGCGCCAGCAGCTCGGGGGACCTCAATCAGCCCCAGCATTTT
TRBV4-3	15	NA	TRBJ2-7	NA	CASSQREGLSYEQYF	TGCGCCAGCAGCCAACGCGAGGGCCTATCCTACGAGCAGTACTTC
TRBV9	14	NA	TRBJ2-7	NA	CASSVEVNSYEQYF	TGTGCCAGCAGCGTAGAAGTTAACTCCTACGAGCAGTACTTC
TRBV7-7	13	NA	TRBJ2-1	NA	CASSLGVGSEQFF	TGTGCCAGCAGCTTAGGGGTAGGAAGCGAGCAGTTCTTC
TRBV5-1	15	NA	TRBJ2-1	NA	CASGPGLLAYNEQFF	TGCGCCAGCGGTCCGGGGCTCCTAGCCTACAATGAGCAGTTCTTC
TRBV28	10	NA	TRBJ2-7	once	CASSTYEQYF	TGTGCCAGCTCAACCTACGAGCAGTACTTC
TRBV6-1	13	NA	TRBJ2-7	NA	CASSVRDPYEQYF	TGTGCCAGCAGTGTCCGGGACCCCTACGAGCAGTACTTC
TRBV5-1	15	NA	TRBJ1-2	once	CASSLNPGAPNGYTF	TGCGCCAGCAGCTTGAACCCAGGGGCTCCAAATGGCTACACCTTC
TRBV5-1	15	TRBD2	TRBJ2-7	NA	CASSLGAGRNHEQYF	TGCGCCAGCAGCTTGGGGGCCGGGAGGAACCACGAGCAGTACTTC
TRBV5-1	15	NA	TRBJ1-2	NA	CASSFVTEPTGGYTF	TGCGCCAGCAGCTTCGTGACGGAACCTACCGGGGGCTACACCTTC
TRBV5-1	16	NA	TRBJ2-3	NA	CASSLDSGTHTDTQYF	TGCGCCAGCAGCTTGGATTCAGGGACTCACACAGATACGCAGTATTTT
TRBV11-3	14	NA	TRBJ2-5	NA	CASSSDPNQETQYF	TGTGCCAGCAGCTCCGACCCCAACCAAGAGACCCAGTACTTC
TRBV20-1	11	TRBD2	TRBJ2-7	NA	CGSGRVSEQYF	TGCGGCAGCGGGAGAGTCAGCGAGCAGTACTTC
TRBV7-2	16	NA	TRBJ2-1	NA	CASSLVGTGTYNEQFF	TGTGCCAGCAGCTTAGTCGGGACGGGGACCTACAATGAGCAGTTCTTC
TRBV27	16	NA	TRBJ1-5	once	CASSQGLQNGNQPQHF	TGTGCCAGCAGTCAGGGATTACAAAACGGTAATCAGCCCCAGCATTTT
TRBV7-2	15	TRBD1	TRBJ2-7	NA	CASSLTGTGLYEQYF	TGTGCCAGCAGCCTAACGGGGACAGGGCTCTACGAGCAGTACTTC
TRBV4-1	14	NA	TRBJ1-1	NA	CASSQGWGGTEAFF	TGCGCCAGCAGCCAAGGTTGGGGAGGCACTGAAGCTTTCTTT
TRBV29-1	12	NA	TRBJ1-1	NA	CSVQQGNTEAFF	TGCAGCGTTCAACAGGGCAACACTGAAGCTTTCTTT
TRBV29-1	14	TRBD1	TRBJ2-1	NA	CSVLTGLSYNEQFF	TGCAGCGTTTTGACAGGGCTATCCTACAATGAGCAGTTCTTC
TRBV25-1	12	NA	TRBJ2-7	NA	CASSETGYEQYF	TGTGCCAGCAGTGAGACAGGCTACGAGCAGTACTTC
TRBV27	18	TRBD2	TRBJ2-3	NA	CASSPRVDRLAGTDTQYF	TGTGCCAGCAGTCCTCGCGTCGATCGACTAGCGGGCACAGATACGCAGTATTTT
TRBV11-2	13	NA	TRBJ2-5	NA	CASSAGLGETQYF	TGTGCCAGCAGTGCAGGGTTGGGAGAGACCCAGTACTTC
TRBV18	14	NA	TRBJ2-3	NA	CASSQEYPTDTQYF	TGTGCCAGCTCTCAGGAATATCCCACAGATACGCAGTATTTT
TRBV30	14	TRBD1	TRBJ2-3	NA	CAWSVGTGTDTQYF	TGTGCCTGGAGTGTTGGGACAGGGACAGATACGCAGTATTTT
TRBV7-8	14	NA	TRBJ2-1	NA	CASSLNTGSDEQFF	TGTGCCAGCAGCTTAAACACAGGGAGCGATGAGCAGTTCTTC
TRBV5-6	11	NA	TRBJ2-1	NA	CASTLLNEQFF	TGTGCCAGCACTTTGTTGAATGAGCAGTTCTTC
TRBV28	16	TRBD1	TRBJ1-5	once	CASSFHAGGGYQPQHF	TGTGCCAGCAGTTTTCATGCAGGGGGCGGGTATCAGCCCCAGCATTTT